This T cell receptor (beta chain) was identified in a study of T cells in Graves' hyperthyroidism and ophthalmopathy (dated by TCRdb to between 2019 and 2020). For the study in its entirety: Peripheral blood was sampled at the time of initial diagnosis, prior to any treatment. To identify distinguishing TCR V-J signatures, a discovery cohort of about 100 patients was used, comprising some 43 with Graves' ophthalmopathy and around 57 with stable Graves' hyperthyroidism. An independent validation cohort of some 18 hyperthyroidism patients and 17 patients who later progressed to ophthalmopathy tested prospective prediction of ophthalmopathy. For training and testing, the 100 patients in the discovery cohort were randomly divided in a 7:3 ratio. Thyroid tissue and blood T-cell repertoires from more than 5 Graves' hyperthyroidism patients were also compared in the study. Once sampling was done, hyperthyroidism patients were given methimazole at a starting dose of 30 mg daily, whereas ophthalmopathy patients were given high-dose intravenous methylprednisolone. TCR Vbeta CDR3 sequencing of some 140 peripheral blood samples (fewer than 45 ophthalmopathy, 75 to 85 hyperthyroidism and roughly 17 progressor patients) is reported in the paper. What the authors observed across the whole study: A 13 V-J signature model separated ophthalmopathy from stable hyperthyroidism, with 87.88% sensitivity and roughly 81% specificity in cross-validation and 80%/75% in testing. Most expanded thyroid clonotypes (frequency above 0.001) were also detected in blood, suggesting blood repertoires may reflect thyroid immune responses. During validation, the model predicted progression to ophthalmopathy a median of about 5.9 months ahead of onset, with around 71% sensitivity and less than 85% specificity. No statistical method was used to set the sample size in advance, and investigators knew the group allocation.

Stable Graves' hyperthyroidism was defined as no progression to ophthalmopathy during 18 months of follow-up. Hyperthyroidism patients were aged 18 to 65 years and newly diagnosed, with disease duration of less than 2 months. Exclusion was applied to patients with uncontrolled infections, other autoimmune diseases, pregnancy or lactation. Diagnoses were based on clinical symptoms, serum thyroxine and TRAb, thyroid ultrasound and orbital computed tomography. Ficoll-Paque density gradient centrifugation was used to isolate PBMCs from around 10 ml of fresh peripheral blood. Total RNA was extracted using Trizol reagent, and RNA quality was assessed on an Agilent 2100 Bioanalyzer. The CDR3, from cysteine to phenylalanine, totals 11 residues. The CDR3 DNA has 33 bases and is translated from base 1. V and J lose 4 bases and 4 bases, and a span of 4 bases separates them. The CDR1 and CDR2 encoded by the germline V gene (reference sequence) are LGHDT and YNNKEL.

The TCR beta CDR3 regions were amplified from the RNA transcripts. A first-round RT-PCR of the TCR CDR3 used the HTBI primer set with the Qiagen OneStep RT-PCR kit. Libraries were constructed in a second round of multiplex PCR, after which size selection and purification were performed. Sequencing of the libraries was done on an Illumina HiSeq2000 using paired-end 100 bp reads. In the source study's methods: SOAPnuke was used to process the raw data, removing reads that contained adapters or uncalled bases, had a mean Phred below 15, or lacked an exact match to the constant primer or identifier. COPE v1.2.5 was used to merge high-quality paired reads, and clonotypes were defined as unique nucleotide sequences. MiTCR v1.1 was used to align the clonotypes against IMGT TRBV, TRBD and TRBJ reference segments. Only V-J combinations with frequency above 0.0001, covering 99% to 99.2% of repertoires, were analysed. The TCS score was defined as F50 (clonal expansion) divided by E x V (chaos), with BLOSUM62-based TCRdist calculated between CDR3 peptides within each V-J. Welch's t-statistics and random forest reduced 500 to 550 V-J features to roughly 13, which were used in a naive Bayes classifier (R e1071). TCRdb cleaned the public reads at Q25 with fastp, built clones with MiXCR and kept in-frame beta chains. All rows with the same CDR3 protein become a single entry with the most common DNA and genes. TCRdb assigned the V and J calls; the authors' analysis was not used. The table for this sample lists 300,000 to 400,000 distinct CDR3 sequences; about 13% of them were counted only once. The top ten clonotypes cover less than 10% of the sample.

This clonotype was seen repeatedly, ten times or more. Its binding antigen is unknown. No base qualities exist here, and no much larger clone lies one base off it. The sequence was obtained from a woman aged 18 to 35 with Graves' hyperthyroidism. The specimen sequenced was blood. This receptor chain uses TRBV3-1 and TRBJ1-2; the D gene cannot be named for sure. The sequenced DNA: TGTGCCAGCAGCCCAGGCTATGGCTACACCTTC. This gives the protein CASSPGYGYTF.